These 18 T cell receptor beta chains were sequenced from one sample in a study of blood T cell repertoires in COVID-19. The data were produced by immunoSEQ multiplex PCR, yet TCRdb's version contains in-frame clones alone and is incomplete. Altogether fewer than 300,000 clones are present, 80% to 90% being singletons, with the ten largest covering around 0.84%. Sequencing used peripheral blood. All receptors come from a man aged 30-40 years with acute or convalescent COVID-19.

The chain employs TRBV28 and TRBJ1-1; a weak D match, TRBD1 (5 bases). The CDR3 sequence is 12 residues long. V was trimmed by 3 bases and J by 5 bases, leaving 7 bases between them. Germline V lookup: CDR1 MDHEN, CDR2 SYDVKM. CDR3 sequence reads: CASSFGGTEAFF. Written as DNA, the CDR3 is TGTGCCAGCAGTTTCGGGGGGACTGAAGCTTTCTTT.

CDR3 sequence (DNA): TGTGCCAGCAGTGAACAGACCCGAACAGGGGCCGAAGCTTTCTTT. Protein sequence: CASSEQTRTGAEAFF. V is TRBV6-1 and J is TRBJ1-1; 7 positions agree with TRBD1. Germline CDR1 reads MNHNS; CDR2 reads SASEGT. This CDR3 has 15 amino acids. J was trimmed by 8 bases and V by 2 bases; bases with no gene match: 11.

This chain connects TRBV19 to TRBJ2-1, with TRBD1 matching 7 bases. V was clipped by 5 bases and J by 10 bases; unmatched bases: 8. CDR3 length: 13 residues. Germline-derived CDR1 and CDR2 are LNHDA and SQIVND (reference sequence). The CDR3 reads CASSSRTGLEQFF. The CDR3 nucleotides read TGTGCCAGTAGTTCCCGGACAGGTTTGGAGCAGTTCTTC.

The J gene is TRBJ1-2, the V gene TRBV3-1 (or the pseudogene TRBV3-2); 8 bases are a match to TRBD1. J gave up 5 bases and V 3 bases, and 5 bases lay outside the gene matches. The CDR3 consists of 14 residues. Germline V gene sequence: CDR1 LGHDT, CDR2 YNNKEL (reference sequence). CDR3 sequence (DNA): TGTGCCAGCAGCCAGGCCGGGACAGGTTATGGCTACACCTTC. It translates to CASSQAGTGYGYTF.

The rearrangement links TRBV6-2 or TRBV6-3 to TRBJ1-5, with a tentative D call TRBD1 (6 bases). The V end lost 6 bases, the J end lost 0 bases, and 15 bases lay between the germline ends. This CDR3 comprises 16 residues. Per germline, CDR1 MNHEY and CDR2 SVGEGT. CDR3 sequence reads: CASSKQGTSSNQPQHF. For the CDR3, the DNA is TGTGCCAGCAGCAAACAGGGAACTAGTAGCAATCAGCCCCAGCATTTT.

With regard to this clone: One end of the junction fails to match germline, which may point to a read error. The chain carries TRBV2 and TRBJ1-1; 8 bases line up with TRBD1. There are 15 residues in the CDR3. Germline values: CDR1 SNHLY, CDR2 FYNNEI. This chain's CDR3 is CASSEAGTGNTEAFF. Here the CDR3 DNA reads TGTGCCAGCAGCGAAGCGGGGACAGGGAACACTGAAGCTTTCTTT.

V gene TRBV3-1 (or the pseudogene TRBV3-2) combines with J gene TRBJ2-5, with 8 bases matching TRBD1. Germline V gene data show CDR1 as LGHDT and CDR2 as YNNKEL (reference sequence). The CDR3 sequence is 14 residues long. Trimming cost V 2 bases and J 9 bases; bases outside gene matches: 8. CDR3 sequence: CASSQQGAREAQYF. The CDR3 coding sequence is TGTGCCAGCAGCCAACAGGGGGCCAGGGAAGCCCAGTACTTC.

V and J are TRBV3-1 (or the pseudogene TRBV3-2) and TRBJ2-1, with 10 bases aligning to TRBD2. CDR3 length equals 14 residues. CDR1 is LGHDT and CDR2 is YNNKEL in the germline V gene (reference sequence). Trimming cost V 4 bases and J 6 bases; bases outside gene matches: 3. This CDR3 is CASSPRTSGNEQFF. The CDR3 coding sequence is TGTGCCAGCAGCCCGAGGACTAGCGGCAATGAGCAGTTCTTC.

The CDR3 coding sequence is TGTGCCATCAGTGCGGTTTCGGGGGATCAGCCCCAGCATTTT. Its translation: CAISAVSGDQPQHF. This chain joins TRBV10-3 and TRBJ1-5; weak D call: TRBD1 (5 bases). In germline, CDR1 is ENHRY, CDR2 SYGVKD. V was trimmed by 4 bases and J by 5 bases, leaving 12 bases between them. The CDR3 loop spans 14 amino acids.

This chain joins TRBV5-5 and TRBJ2-7; TRBD1 is a possible D gene (6 bases). In germline, CDR1 is SGHKS, CDR2 YYEKEE (reference sequence). This CDR3 is built from 15 residues. The V end lost 2 bases, the J end lost 1 base, and 13 bases lay between the germline ends. DNA of the CDR3: TGTGCCAGCAGCTTACACCCGGACAGTTCCTACGAGCAGTACTTC. It translates to CASSLHPDSSYEQYF. Full variable domain (outside the CDR3, taken from reference TRBV5-5 and TRBJ2-7): DAGVTQSPTHLIKTRGQQVTLRCSPISGHKSVSWYQQVLGQGPQFIFQYYEKEERGRGNFPDRFSARQFPNYSSELNVNALLLGDSALYLCASSLHPDSSYEQYFGPGTRLTVT.

This clone was seen a handful of times. The genes are TRBV7-9 and TRBJ1-5; D gene uncertain. CDR3 length: 13 amino acids. The germline gives CDR1 SEHNR, CDR2 FQNEAQ (reference sequence). Trimming stripped 1 base from V and 5 bases from J, with 6 bases between. CDR3 protein: CASSLVGDQPQHF. The CDR3 DNA follows: TGTGCCAGCAGCTTAGTCGGTGATCAGCCCCAGCATTTT.

The J gene is TRBJ1-1, the V gene TRBV5-6, with TRBD1 as a possible D gene (5 bases). Germline V gene data show CDR1 as SGHDT and CDR2 as YYEEEE. CDR3 length equals 15 residues. Trimming cost V 4 bases and J 5 bases, with 18 bases left between them. This CDR3 reads CASSRGDSAGTEAFF. CDR3 DNA: TGTGCCAGCAGCAGAGGGGATTCGGCGGGGACTGAAGCTTTCTTT.

As regards this clone: Mismatch with germline at one junction end may stem from a read error. The chain couples TRBV2 to TRBJ1-1, with 7 bases that match TRBD1. Germline CDR1 is SNHLY and CDR2 is FYNNEI. The CDR3 is made up of 15 amino acids. The CDR3 DNA reads as TGTGCCAGCAGTCAAGCGCCGACAGGGTTCGCTGAAGCTTTCTTT. The encoded protein is CASSQAPTGFAEAFF. Combining the CDR3 with reference TRBV2 and TRBJ1-1 gives the whole variable domain EPEVTQTPSHQVTQMGQEVILRCVPISNHLYFYWYRQILGQKVEFLVSFYNNEISEKSEIFDDQFSVERPDGSNFTLKIRSTKLEDSAMYFCASSQAPTGFAEAFFGQGTRLTVV.

This sequence joins TRBV24-1 and TRBJ2-2, with 7 bases matching TRBD1. CDR1 and CDR2 from the germline V gene are KGHDR and SFDVKD. The J segment lost 8 bases and the V segment lost 5 bases, leaving 10 bases of the junction unmatched. The CDR3 runs 15 residues. As DNA, the CDR3 is TGTGCCACCAGTGCCCTAAGAGGGGGCAAAGGGGAGCTGTTTTTT. This codes for CATSALRGGKGELFF.

V gene TRBV5-4 combines with J gene TRBJ1-1, with D hard to call. CDR1 and CDR2 from the germline V gene are SGHNT and YYREEE (reference sequence). The ends were cut back, 0 bases at V and 3 bases at J, with 3 bases in the middle. This CDR3 contains 12 residues. The CDR3 nucleotides are TGTGCCAGCAGCTTGGTAGACACTGAAGCTTTCTTT. Residues: CASSLVDTEAFF. The variable domain in full, completed from reference TRBV5-4 and TRBJ1-1, reads ETGVTQSPTHLIKTRGQQVTLRCSSQSGHNTVSWYQQALGQGPQFIFQYYREEENGRGNFPPRFSGLQFPNYSSELNVNALELDDSALYLCASSLVDTEAFFGQGTRLTVV.

The CDR3 reads CASSQGAGSSPLHF. CDR3 sequence (DNA): TGTGCCAGCAGCCAAGGGGCCGGGAGTTCACCCCTCCACTTT. This chain joins TRBV3-1 (or the pseudogene TRBV3-2) and TRBJ1-6; D call uncertain. Deletions cut 1 base from V and 9 bases from J, with 10 bases between. This CDR3 has 14 amino acids. Germline values: CDR1 LGHDT, CDR2 YNNKEL (reference sequence).

The rearrangement links TRBV5-5 to TRBJ1-3; D is unresolved. CDR1 is SGHKS, CDR2 YYEKEE, per germline (reference sequence). The CDR3 spans 14 residues. The V end was cut by 1 base, the J end by 0 bases, with 5 bases between. CDR3 nucleotides: TGTGCCAGCAGCTTGCCTAGCTCTGGAAACACCATATATTTT. It specifies CASSLPSSGNTIYF.

CDR3 bases: TGCGCCAGCAGCCGTGACAGGAGGAACACTGAAGCTTTCTTT. Amino acid sequence: CASSRDRRNTEAFF. V and J are TRBV4-1 and TRBJ1-1; D is possibly TRBD1 (6 bases). CDR1 is MGHRA and CDR2 is YSYEKL in the germline V gene. The CDR3 covers 14 residues. Trimming cost V 4 bases and J 1 base, with 10 bases left between them.